The next 18 T cell receptor beta chains were all read from a single sample in a study of T-cell reconstitution after alpha-beta-depleted transplantation in children. The TCRbeta library incorporated unique molecular identifiers. Each CDR3 protein gets one entry after TCRdb re-called the PCR reads with MiXCR. This sample has 500,000 to 600,000 distinct CDR3 sequences; 30% to 35% occur once, and the top ten carry roughly 2.5%. Source: PBMCs from the stem cell graft donor, taken from the stem cell graft. The source is a human donor who donated a stem cell graft to a child with aplastic anemia.

This clonotype was counted between two and nine times. This chain uses TRBV7-2 with TRBJ1-2; tentative D call: TRBD1 (6 bases). There are 13 residues in the CDR3. Germline CDR1 is SGHTA and CDR2 is FQGNSA. Between the trimmed V and J ends, which lost 5 bases and 8 bases, there was a span of 15 bases. This CDR3 reads CASSPGQFRGYTF. CDR3 bases: TGTGCCAGCAGCCCTGGACAGTTCCGGGGCTACACCTTC. Combining the CDR3 with reference TRBV7-2 and TRBJ1-2 gives the whole variable domain GAGVSQSPSNKVTEKGKDVELRCDPISGHTALYWYRQSLGQGLEFLIYFQGNSAPDKSGLPSDRFSAERTGGSVSTLTIQRTQQEDSAVYLCASSPGQFRGYTFGSGTRLTVV.

In nucleotides, the CDR3 is TGTGCCATCAGTGCCGTGGCCGGGACTAGCAGACTTGGGATGTACGTC. Translated: CAISAVAGTSRLGMYV. The rearrangement links TRBV10-3 to TRBJ2-7; the match to TRBD2 covers 9 bases. This CDR3 has 16 residues. CDR1 ENHRY and CDR2 SYGVKD come from the germline V gene. V trimming: 4 bases; J trimming: 12 bases; junction bases outside the gene matches: 19.

This chain uses TRBV27 with TRBJ1-2, with 7 bases aligning to TRBD1. Germline values: CDR1 MNHEY, CDR2 SMNVEV (reference sequence). Trimming at V came to 4 bases and at J to 4 bases, leaving 6 bases not matched to a gene. The CDR3 extends over 14 amino acids. The CDR3 protein is CASSSATGTYGYTF. In DNA form, the CDR3 reads TGTGCCAGCAGTTCGGCGACAGGGACCTATGGCTACACCTTC.

The chain carries TRBV6-2 or TRBV6-3 and TRBJ2-3, with 8 bases lining up with TRBD1. After removal of 5 bases from V and 8 bases from J, the junction contained 6 bases not matched to a gene. CDR3 length equals 13 residues. CDR1 MNHEY and CDR2 SVGEGT come from the germline V gene. CDR3 residues: CASSLSRGRTQYF. As DNA, the CDR3 is TGTGCCAGCAGTCTATCCAGGGGGCGTACGCAGTATTTT.

The chain has TRBV25-1 and TRBJ1-6; 9 bases match TRBD1. This CDR3 has 16 amino acids. Germline V lookup: CDR1 MGHDK, CDR2 SYGVNS. V shed 6 bases and J 9 bases; nucleotides not matched to a gene: 12. CDR3 in amino acids: CASRTGGQFRGSPLHF. Written as DNA, the CDR3 is TGTGCCAGCAGGACAGGGGGTCAATTCCGGGGTTCACCCCTCCACTTT.

This clonotype has only a few counts. The rearrangement joins TRBV12-3 or TRBV12-4 to TRBJ1-3; D remains unclear. The CDR3 sequence is 16 residues long. Trimming left V 7 bases short and J 0 bases short, with 16 bases between. As DNA, the CDR3 is TGTGCCAGCACCCCGGGTCCCTTGATCTCTGGAAACACCATATATTTT. It specifies CASTPGPLISGNTIYF.

The rearrangement joins TRBV10-3 to TRBJ2-5; the match to TRBD1 covers 8 bases. V lost 6 bases and J lost 5; bases outside the gene matches: 11. This CDR3 region has 15 residues. CDR1 is ENHRY and CDR2 is SYGVKD in the germline V gene. The CDR3 nucleotides read TGTGCCATCAGACCTAATCAGGGGGCGGAGGAGACCCAGTACTTC. Its translation is CAIRPNQGAEETQYF.

In its sample, this clonotype was seen many times. The J gene is TRBJ2-2, the V gene TRBV18; D is uncertain. The V gene lost 4 bases and the J gene lost 1 base, with 7 bases spanning the gap. Germline V CDR1 and CDR2: KGHSH, LQKENI. The CDR3 is made up of 14 amino acids. Here the CDR3 reads CASSRVQNTGELFF. The CDR3 region has the DNA TGTGCCAGCTCACGGGTTCAGAACACCGGGGAGCTGTTTTTT.

The rearrangement links TRBV12-3 or TRBV12-4 to TRBJ2-1; 14 positions match TRBD2. This CDR3 has 15 residues. V lost 5 bases and J lost 9; bases outside the gene matches: 6. CDR3 coding DNA: TGTGCCAGCAGTAGGACTAGCGGGAGGAAGGGTGAGCAGTTCTTC. Its translation: CASSRTSGRKGEQFF.

This clonotype was observed a handful of times. The chain joins TRBV29-1 to TRBJ1-4; 7 positions agree with TRBD1. Per germline, CDR1 SQVTM and CDR2 ANQGSEA. The junction had 7 bases not matched to a gene; V was cut back by 7 bases and J by 5 bases. This CDR3 is built from 13 residues. CDR3 sequence reads: CSATSTGNEKLFF. DNA of the CDR3: TGCAGCGCCACATCGACAGGGAATGAAAAACTGTTTTTT. Based on the CDR3 plus reference TRBV29-1 and TRBJ1-4, the full variable domain is SAVISQKPSRDICQRGTSLTIQCQVDSQVTMMFWYRQQPGQSLTLIATANQGSEATYESGFVIDKFPISRPNLTFSTLTVSNMSPEDSSIYLCSATSTGNEKLFFGSGTQLSVL.

This sequence joins TRBV5-1 and TRBJ2-1; 8 bases line up with TRBD2. CDR1 is SGHRS and CDR2 is YFSETQ in the germline V gene. The CDR3 loop spans 14 amino acids. V dropped 2 bases and J dropped 7; count of bases not matched to a gene: 5. CDR3 sequence (DNA): TGCGCCAGCAGCTTTGGGACTAGGGGTAATGAGCAGTTCTTC. It specifies CASSFGTRGNEQFF.

This clonotype has more than one count but fewer than ten. The genes are TRBV5-4 and TRBJ2-5, with 11 positions matching TRBD2. CDR3 length: 16 residues. The V segment lost 0 bases and the J segment 7 bases; nucleotides outside the gene matches: 8. CDR1 and CDR2 from the germline V gene are SGHNT and YYREEE (reference sequence). The CDR3 is CASSLVGTSGSGTQYF. DNA of the CDR3: TGTGCCAGCAGCTTGGTTGGGACTAGCGGTTCTGGGACCCAGTACTTC.

J is TRBJ2-1 and V is TRBV2; a possible D gene is TRBD2 (5 bases). The ends were cut back, 1 base at V and 14 bases at J, with 12 bases in the middle. This CDR3 has 12 amino acids. CDR1 is SNHLY, CDR2 FYNNEI, per germline. CDR3: CASSEDSGPKFF. The DNA for the CDR3 is TGTGCCAGCAGTGAAGACAGCGGCCCCAAGTTCTTC.

This clonotype occurred a few times. The rearrangement joins TRBV28 to TRBJ1-5, with D hard to call. V dropped 6 bases and J dropped 5 bases, with 8 bases sitting between them. The CDR3 contains 12 residues. Germline lookup yields CDR1 MDHEN and CDR2 SYDVKM. In DNA, the CDR3 is TGTGCCAGCAGGACGACCCATCAGCCCCAGCATTTT. Its protein is CASRTTHQPQHF.

This chain links TRBV18 with TRBJ1-1; no clear D gene. The CDR3 is 14 residues long. Germline V gene sequence: CDR1 KGHSH, CDR2 LQKENI. V was cut by 2 bases and J by 1 base, with 8 bases left in between. The CDR3 reads CASSPKWGNTEAFF. CDR3 sequence (DNA): TGTGCCAGCTCACCAAAGTGGGGGAACACTGAAGCTTTCTTT.

The chain recombines TRBV12-3 or TRBV12-4 with TRBJ2-3, with 10 bases aligning to TRBD2. The length of the CDR3 is 16 residues. J lost 2 bases, V lost 7 bases, and 9 bases had no gene match. The CDR3 region has the DNA TGTGCCAGCAACTACTTTAGCGGGAGGATCACAGATACGCAGTATTTT. Protein sequence: CASNYFSGRITDTQYF.

This clonotype was picked up a small number of times. This chain connects TRBV5-5 to TRBJ2-1; either TRBD1 or TRBD2 may supply D (8 bases each). From germline, CDR1 is SGHKS and CDR2 YYEKEE (reference sequence). There are 16 residues in the CDR3. The ends were cut back, 6 bases at V and 11 bases at J, with 27 bases in the middle. CDR3 nucleotide sequence: TGTGCCAGCACCGGCGGACAGGGAAAGCGGGAGACTAAGCAGTTCTTC. Translating it yields CASTGGQGKRETKQFF. The full variable domain, in which reference TRBV5-5 and TRBJ2-1 provide the parts outside the CDR3, is DAGVTQSPTHLIKTRGQQVTLRCSPISGHKSVSWYQQVLGQGPQFIFQYYEKEERGRGNFPDRFSARQFPNYSSELNVNALLLGDSALYLCASTGGQGKRETKQFFGPGTRLTVL.

The table lists this clonotype with a few counts. The chain links TRBV10-2 to TRBJ2-7; 16 nucleotides match TRBD2. Trimming removed 10 bases from V and 7 bases from J; junction bases left unmatched: 10. Germline V gene sequence: CDR1 WSHSY, CDR2 SAAADI. CDR3 length: 15 amino acids. The CDR3 sequence: CANKPGLAGGREQYV. The CDR3 DNA reads TGCGCCAACAAACCGGGACTAGCGGGAGGGCGGGAGCAGTACGTC.